The text below deals with one T cell receptor beta chain. Its target is not known. This entry is derived from a study of identical twins. Regarding the study as a whole: Among monozygotic twins, out-of-frame TCR alpha sharing exceeded what models predicted. Twin-shared out-of-frame alpha sequences showed excess low generation probability. Within cord blood, abundant beta clonotypes carried fewer insertions, but memory repertoires showed no such trend.

It was template switching that added a universal primer site, and there were unique molecular identifiers on the cDNA. Each CDR3 protein is one row after TCRdb ran MiXCR on the 5' RACE reads. Of around 280,000 distinct CDR3 sequences in the sample, more than 6.5% are singletons; the top ten hold 2.1%. V lost 1 base, J lost 0 bases, and 6 bases lay in between. The CDR3 is 15 residues long. Germline values: CDR1 SGHVS, CDR2 FNYEAQ. This same sample was also taken into another study, of yellow fever vaccine responses in identical twins.

This TCR came from a woman aged 18-35 years in good health. The sequencing sample was made of memory (CD45RO+) T cells sorted from blood. The V and J genes are TRBV7-6 and TRBJ2-2; D unclear. The CDR3 sequence: CASSLDPTNTGELFF. CDR3 coding DNA: TGTGCCAGCAGCTTAGACCCAACGAACACCGGGGAGCTGTTTTTT.